Sequencing of this T cell receptor (beta chain) was carried out in a study of glioma-infiltrating T cells after dendritic cell vaccination. In the study overall: The vaccine used monocyte-derived dendritic cells pulsed overnight with autologous tumor lysate.

All glioblastoma patients lacked an isocitrate dehydrogenase mutation. Germline V CDR1 and CDR2: LGHNA, YNFKEQ. The CDR3 is 15 residues long. Produced via immunoSEQ multiplex PCR; TCRdb's table is partial and in-frame only. The data hold approximately 90,000 clones, with roughly 84% observed a single time. The chain is built from TRBV4-2 and TRBJ2-5, with D possibly TRBD1 on 7 matching bases. The DNA end lines up better with TRBJ2-7; the J call may be wrong. This clonotype was obtained from a human donor with glioblastoma. Specimen: blood, collected before dendritic cell vaccination. CDR3 in amino acids: CASSQGGRGEYEQYF. The CDR3 DNA reads TGTGCCAGCAGCCAAGGGGGCAGGGGGGAGTACGAGCAGTACTTC.